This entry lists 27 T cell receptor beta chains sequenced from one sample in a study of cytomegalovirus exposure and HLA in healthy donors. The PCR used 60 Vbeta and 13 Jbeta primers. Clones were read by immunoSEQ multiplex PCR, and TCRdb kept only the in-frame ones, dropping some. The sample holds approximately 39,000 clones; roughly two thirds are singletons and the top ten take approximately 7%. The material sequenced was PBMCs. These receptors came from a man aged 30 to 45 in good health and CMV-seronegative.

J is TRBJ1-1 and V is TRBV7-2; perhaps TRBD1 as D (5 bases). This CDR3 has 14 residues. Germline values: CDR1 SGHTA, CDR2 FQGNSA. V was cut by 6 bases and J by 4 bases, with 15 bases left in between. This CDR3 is CASRRDSGGTEAFF. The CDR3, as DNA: TGTGCCAGCAGGCGGGACTCCGGGGGCACTGAAGCTTTCTTT.

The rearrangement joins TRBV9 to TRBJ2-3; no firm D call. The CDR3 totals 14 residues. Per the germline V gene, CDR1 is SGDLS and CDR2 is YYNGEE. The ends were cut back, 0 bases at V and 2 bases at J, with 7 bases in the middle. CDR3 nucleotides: TGTGCCAGCAGCGTAGACACAAACACAGATACGCAGTATTTT. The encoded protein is CASSVDTNTDTQYF.

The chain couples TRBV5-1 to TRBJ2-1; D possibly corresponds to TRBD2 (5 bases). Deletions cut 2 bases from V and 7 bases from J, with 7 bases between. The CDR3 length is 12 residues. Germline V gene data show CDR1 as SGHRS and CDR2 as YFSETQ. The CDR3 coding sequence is TGCGCCAGCAGCTTTCCGGGGAATGAGCAGTTCTTC. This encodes CASSFPGNEQFF.

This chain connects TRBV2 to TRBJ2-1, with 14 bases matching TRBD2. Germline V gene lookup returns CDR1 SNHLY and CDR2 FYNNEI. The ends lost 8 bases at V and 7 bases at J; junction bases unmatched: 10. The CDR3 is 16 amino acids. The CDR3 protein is CASLLPGLAGVNEQFF. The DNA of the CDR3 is TGTGCCAGCCTCCTCCCGGGACTAGCGGGAGTAAATGAGCAGTTCTTC. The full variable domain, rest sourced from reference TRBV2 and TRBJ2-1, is EPEVTQTPSHQVTQMGQEVILRCVPISNHLYFYWYRQILGQKVEFLVSFYNNEISEKSEIFDDQFSVERPDGSNFTLKIRSTKLEDSAMYFCASLLPGLAGVNEQFFGPGTRLTVL.

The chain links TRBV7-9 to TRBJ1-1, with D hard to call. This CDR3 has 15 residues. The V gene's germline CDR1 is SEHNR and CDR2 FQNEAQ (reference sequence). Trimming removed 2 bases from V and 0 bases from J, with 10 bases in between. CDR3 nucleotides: TGTGCCAGCAGCTTAACCCAGGCCATGAACACTGAAGCTTTCTTT. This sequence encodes CASSLTQAMNTEAFF.

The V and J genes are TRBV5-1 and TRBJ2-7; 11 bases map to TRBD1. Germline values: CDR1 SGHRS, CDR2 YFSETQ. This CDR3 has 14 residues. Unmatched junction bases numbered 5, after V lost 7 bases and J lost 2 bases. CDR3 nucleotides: TGCGCCAGCGGCCGGACAGGGGGCACCTACGAGCAGTACTTC. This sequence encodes CASGRTGGTYEQYF.

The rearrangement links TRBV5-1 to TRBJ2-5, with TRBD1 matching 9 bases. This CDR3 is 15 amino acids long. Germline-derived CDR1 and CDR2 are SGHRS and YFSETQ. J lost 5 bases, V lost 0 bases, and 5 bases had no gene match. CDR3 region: CASSLGDRAGETQYF. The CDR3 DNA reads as TGCGCCAGCAGCTTGGGGGACAGGGCTGGGGAGACCCAGTACTTC.

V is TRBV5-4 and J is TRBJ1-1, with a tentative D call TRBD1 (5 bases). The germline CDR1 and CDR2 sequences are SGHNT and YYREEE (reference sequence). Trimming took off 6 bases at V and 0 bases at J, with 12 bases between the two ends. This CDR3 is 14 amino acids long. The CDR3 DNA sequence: TGTGCCAGCACCCCGGGGGTACTGAACACTGAAGCTTTCTTT. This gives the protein CASTPGVLNTEAFF.

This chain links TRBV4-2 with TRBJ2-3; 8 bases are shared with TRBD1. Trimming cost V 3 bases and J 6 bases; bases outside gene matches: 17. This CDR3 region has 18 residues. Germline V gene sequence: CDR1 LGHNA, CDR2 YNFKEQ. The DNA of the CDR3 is TGTGCCAGCAGCCATGCCCTCGGGACAGGTGAAAGGGGGGATACGCAGTATTTT. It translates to CASSHALGTGERGDTQYF.

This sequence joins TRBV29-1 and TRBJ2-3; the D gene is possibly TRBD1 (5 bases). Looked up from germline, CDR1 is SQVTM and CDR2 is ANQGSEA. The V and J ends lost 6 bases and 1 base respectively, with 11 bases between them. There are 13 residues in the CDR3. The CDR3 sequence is CSVREDGTDTQYF. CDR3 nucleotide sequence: TGCAGCGTCAGGGAAGACGGCACAGATACGCAGTATTTT.

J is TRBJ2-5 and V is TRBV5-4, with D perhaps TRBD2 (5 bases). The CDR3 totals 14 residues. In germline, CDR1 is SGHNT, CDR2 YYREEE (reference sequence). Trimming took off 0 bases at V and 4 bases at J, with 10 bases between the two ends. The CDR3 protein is CASSLVVGRETQYF. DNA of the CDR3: TGTGCCAGCAGCTTGGTAGTGGGGAGAGAGACCCAGTACTTC. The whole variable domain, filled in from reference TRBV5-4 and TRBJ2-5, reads ETGVTQSPTHLIKTRGQQVTLRCSSQSGHNTVSWYQQALGQGPQFIFQYYREEENGRGNFPPRFSGLQFPNYSSELNVNALELDDSALYLCASSLVVGRETQYFGPGTRLLVL.

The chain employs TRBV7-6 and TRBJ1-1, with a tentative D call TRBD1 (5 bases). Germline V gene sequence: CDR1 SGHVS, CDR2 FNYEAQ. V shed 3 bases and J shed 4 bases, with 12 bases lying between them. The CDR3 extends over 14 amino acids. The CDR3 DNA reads TGTGCCAGCAGCTTGGGGCTATCCCCCACTGAAGCTTTCTTT. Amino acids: CASSLGLSPTEAFF.

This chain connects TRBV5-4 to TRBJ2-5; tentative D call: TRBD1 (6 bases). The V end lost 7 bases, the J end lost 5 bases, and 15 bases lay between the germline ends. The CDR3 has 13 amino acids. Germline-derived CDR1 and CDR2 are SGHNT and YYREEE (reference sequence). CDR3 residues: CASAPGQWETQYF. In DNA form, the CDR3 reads TGTGCCAGCGCCCCGGGACAATGGGAGACCCAGTACTTC.

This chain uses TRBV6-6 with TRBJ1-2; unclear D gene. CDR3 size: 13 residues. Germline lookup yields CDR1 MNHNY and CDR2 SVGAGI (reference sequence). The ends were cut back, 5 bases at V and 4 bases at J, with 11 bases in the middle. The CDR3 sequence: CASSDSGPYGYTF. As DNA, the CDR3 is TGTGCCAGCAGTGATTCAGGCCCCTATGGCTACACCTTC.

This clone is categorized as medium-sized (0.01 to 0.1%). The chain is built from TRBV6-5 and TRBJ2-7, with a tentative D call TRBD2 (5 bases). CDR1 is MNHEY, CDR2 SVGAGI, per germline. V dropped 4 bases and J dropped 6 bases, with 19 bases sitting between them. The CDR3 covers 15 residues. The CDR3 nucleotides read TGTGCCAGCAGTTCTAGTGGCGAACTAGTGGGCGAGCAGTACTTC. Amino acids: CASSSSGELVGEQYF.

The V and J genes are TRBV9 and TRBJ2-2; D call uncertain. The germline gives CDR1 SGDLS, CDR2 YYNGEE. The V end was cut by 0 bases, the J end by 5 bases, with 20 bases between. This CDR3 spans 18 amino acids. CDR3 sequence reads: CASSVVDSPFATTGELFF. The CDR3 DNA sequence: TGTGCCAGCAGCGTAGTTGACTCACCATTCGCTACGACCGGGGAGCTGTTTTTT.

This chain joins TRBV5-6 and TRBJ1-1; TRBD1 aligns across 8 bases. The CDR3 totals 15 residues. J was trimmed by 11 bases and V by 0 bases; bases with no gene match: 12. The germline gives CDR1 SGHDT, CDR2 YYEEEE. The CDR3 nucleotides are TGTGCCAGCAGCTTGGTCTCCAACAGGGGGGGTGGGGCTTTCTTT. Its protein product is CASSLVSNRGGGAFF. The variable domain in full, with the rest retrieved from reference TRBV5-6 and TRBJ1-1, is DAGVTQSPTHLIKTRGQQVTLRCSPKSGHDTVSWYQQALGQGPQFIFQYYEEEERQRGNFPDRFSGHQFPNYSSELNVNALLLGDSALYLCASSLVSNRGGGAFFGQGTRLTVV.

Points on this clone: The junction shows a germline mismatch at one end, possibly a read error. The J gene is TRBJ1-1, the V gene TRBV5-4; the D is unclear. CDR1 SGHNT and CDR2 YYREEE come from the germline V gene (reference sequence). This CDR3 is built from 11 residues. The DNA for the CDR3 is TGTGCCAGCAGCTCCAACAATGAAGCTTTCTTT. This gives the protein CASSSNNEAFF.

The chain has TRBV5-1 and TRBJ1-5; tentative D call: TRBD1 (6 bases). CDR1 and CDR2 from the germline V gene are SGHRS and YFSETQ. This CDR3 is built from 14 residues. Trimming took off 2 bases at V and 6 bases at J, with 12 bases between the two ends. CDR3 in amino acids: CASSLWGPGQPQHF. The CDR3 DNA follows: TGCGCCAGCAGCTTATGGGGGCCCGGTCAGCCCCAGCATTTT.

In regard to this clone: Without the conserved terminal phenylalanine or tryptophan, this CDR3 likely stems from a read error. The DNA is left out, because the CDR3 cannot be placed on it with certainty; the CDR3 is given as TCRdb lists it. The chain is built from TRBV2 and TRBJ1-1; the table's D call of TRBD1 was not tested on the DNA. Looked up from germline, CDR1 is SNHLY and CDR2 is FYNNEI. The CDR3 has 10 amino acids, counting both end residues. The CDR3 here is CASSGQRDRG.

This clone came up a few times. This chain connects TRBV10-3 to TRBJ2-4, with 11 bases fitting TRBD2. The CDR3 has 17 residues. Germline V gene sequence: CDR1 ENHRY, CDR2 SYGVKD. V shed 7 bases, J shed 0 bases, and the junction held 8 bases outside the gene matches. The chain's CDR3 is CAIKLGLAGRAKNIQYF. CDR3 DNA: TGTGCCATCAAACTCGGACTAGCGGGTCGAGCCAAAAACATTCAGTACTTC.

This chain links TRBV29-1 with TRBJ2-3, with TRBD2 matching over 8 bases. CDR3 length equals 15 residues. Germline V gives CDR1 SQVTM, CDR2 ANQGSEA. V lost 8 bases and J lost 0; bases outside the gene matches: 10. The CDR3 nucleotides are TGCAGCCTGAGCACGGGAGGGCATAGCACAGATACGCAGTATTTT. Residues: CSLSTGGHSTDTQYF.

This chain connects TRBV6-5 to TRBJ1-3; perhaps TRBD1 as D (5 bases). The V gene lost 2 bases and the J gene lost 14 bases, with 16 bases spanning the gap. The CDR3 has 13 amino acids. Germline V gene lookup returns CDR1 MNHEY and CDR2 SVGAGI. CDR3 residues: CASSYSLQGLLYF. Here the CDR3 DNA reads TGTGCCAGCAGTTACAGTCTGCAGGGTCTTTTATATTTT.

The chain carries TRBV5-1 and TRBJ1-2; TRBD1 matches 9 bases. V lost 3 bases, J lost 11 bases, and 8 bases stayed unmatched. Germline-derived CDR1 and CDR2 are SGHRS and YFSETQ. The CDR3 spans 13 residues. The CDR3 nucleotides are TGCGCCAGCAGCTACGCCGGGACAGGGTTTTACACCTTC. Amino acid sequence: CASSYAGTGFYTF.

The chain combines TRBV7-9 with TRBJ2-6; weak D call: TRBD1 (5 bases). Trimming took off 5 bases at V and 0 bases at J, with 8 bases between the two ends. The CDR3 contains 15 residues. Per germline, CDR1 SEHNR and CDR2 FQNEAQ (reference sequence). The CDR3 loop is CASSLDSSGANVLTF. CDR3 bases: TGTGCCAGCAGCCTAGACAGCTCTGGGGCCAACGTCCTGACTTTC.

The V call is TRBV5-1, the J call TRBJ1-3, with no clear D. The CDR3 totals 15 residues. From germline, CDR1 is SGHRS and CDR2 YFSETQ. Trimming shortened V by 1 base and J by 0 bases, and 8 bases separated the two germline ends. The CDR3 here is CASSLSPNSGNTIYF. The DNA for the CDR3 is TGCGCCAGCAGCTTGTCCCCCAACTCTGGAAACACCATATATTTT.

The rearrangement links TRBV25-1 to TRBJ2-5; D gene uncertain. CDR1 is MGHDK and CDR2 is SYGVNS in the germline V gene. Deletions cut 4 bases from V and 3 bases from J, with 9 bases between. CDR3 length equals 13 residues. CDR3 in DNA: TGTGCCAGCAGTGTGAGATCTAAAGAGACCCAGTACTTC. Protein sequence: CASSVRSKETQYF.